Given below is one T cell receptor (beta chain) in context. Its antigen remains unknown. This sample was taken from a study of T cell repertoires in cytomegalovirus infection. Study information: Matching HLA type and CMV infection were both indicated by public TCR beta signatures.

Each CDR3 protein is one row after TCRdb ran MiXCR on the reads. This table has 700,000 to 900,000 distinct CDR3 sequences, under 35% appearing once. The study, taken as a whole, reports: Cumulative frequency (of public TCR beta family members) identified carriers of CMV plus the relevant HLA.

The receptor comes from a human donor in good health (CMV status not recorded). Some clones in this sample may be carry-over from other donors' samples. Sequenced here: cultured CD8+ T cells from PBMCs, sampled from culture after CMV antigen stimulation.

The CDR3: CATSDFVGQGWTGELFF. CDR3 DNA: TGTGCCACCAGTGATTTCGTGGGACAGGGTTGGACCGGGGAGCTGTTTTTT. The chain combines TRBV24-1 with TRBJ2-2; 9 bases match TRBD1. Trimming at V came to 1 base and at J to 5 bases, leaving 7 bases not matched to a gene. The V gene's germline CDR1 is KGHDR and CDR2 SFDVKD. The CDR3 totals 17 residues.